This TCR beta chain was recovered during a study of regulatory T cells in long-lasting Graves disease. Turning to the study itself: Recently diagnosed Graves' patients had received antithyroid drugs for under 3 months.

This sample's time point: newly diagnosed GD, antithyroid drugs for less than 3 months. PBMCs were the source of the RNA used for TCR sequencing. This clonotype has a count of ten or more. The germline V gene encodes CDR1 SEHNR and CDR2 FQNEAQ (reference sequence). The length of the CDR3 is 15 residues. Trimming stripped 3 bases from V and 3 bases from J, with 15 bases between. Relying on iRepertoire HTBI primers and Arm-PCR of CDR3 regions, the team built TCR beta libraries. TCRdb itself ran the multiplex PCR reads through MiXCR, one entry per CDR3 protein. The sample has around 500,000 distinct CDR3 sequences; around an eighth are singletons. This sample also appeared in a second study, on T cells in Graves' hyperthyroidism and ophthalmopathy. Turning to that study: First-round RT-PCR of the TCR CDR3 relied on the HTBI primer set. In the analysis, a 13 V-J model separated ophthalmopathy from stable hyperthyroidism.

The chain is built from TRBV7-9 and TRBJ2-7; D possibly uses TRBD1 or TRBD2 (5 bases each). The source is a man aged 25 to 45 with Graves disease. The sequencing here drew on peripheral blood mononuclear cells (PBMCs), taken at new diagnosis, from a patient treated with antithyroid drugs. This chain's CDR3 is CASSLSVGDVYEQYF. DNA of the CDR3: TGTGCCAGCAGCTTGAGTGTGGGGGACGTCTACGAGCAGTACTTC. The full variable domain, completed using reference TRBV7-9 and TRBJ2-7, is DTGVSQNPRHKITKRGQNVTFRCDPISEHNRLYWYRQTLGQGPEFLTYFQNEAQLEKSRLLSDRFSAERPKGSFSTLEIQRTEQGDSAMYLCASSLSVGDVYEQYFGPGTRLTVT.